This is a list of T cell receptor beta chains from one sample in a study of OX40 agonist ivuxolimab in advanced cancers. Data came from immunoSEQ multiplex PCR; TCRdb stores just in-frame clones and leaves some out. The sample lists more than 50,000 clones, around nine tenths occurring once. Sample: CD4+ or CD8+ T cells sorted from blood, taken in a trial of the OX40 agonist ivuxolimab. These TCRs come from an adult with an advanced solid tumor such as melanoma, head and neck, liver or kidney cancer. The CDR3 runs from the conserved cysteine through the conserved F or W. The D gene is left open where the match is weak. Some rows have no size entry. The others give once, few or many, or a class for an expanded clone.

abundance: NA
v_gene: TRBV5-1
d_gene: NA
j_gene: TRBJ2-5
CDR3aa: CASSLGPGPQETQYF
CDR3nt: TGCGCCAGCAGCTTGGGGCCGGGGCCCCAAGAGACCCAGTACTTC

abundance: NA
v_gene: TRBV4-1
d_gene: NA
j_gene: TRBJ2-1
CDR3aa: CASSQGPLYNEQFF
CDR3nt: TGCGCCAGCAGCCAGGGACCGCTTTACAATGAGCAGTTCTTC

abundance: NA
v_gene: TRBV21-1
d_gene: NA
j_gene: TRBJ2-5
CDR3aa: CASSLRGETQYF
CDR3nt: TGTGCCAGCAGCCTCAGGGGAGAGACTCAGTACTTC

abundance: NA
v_gene: TRBV11-2
d_gene: NA
j_gene: TRBJ2-3
CDR3aa: CASSLLDTQYF
CDR3nt: TGTGCCAGCAGCTTACTGGATACGCAGTATTTT

abundance: NA
v_gene: TRBV4-2
d_gene: NA
j_gene: TRBJ1-1
CDR3aa: CASSQLSGTAPNTEAFF
CDR3nt: TGTGCCAGCAGCCAACTTAGCGGTACGGCCCCCAACACTGAAGCTTTCTTT

abundance: NA
v_gene: TRBV11-2
d_gene: NA
j_gene: TRBJ1-3
CDR3aa: CASSFPKGNYSGNTIYF
CDR3nt: TGTGCCAGCAGCTTCCCAAAGGGGAATTATTCTGGAAACACCATATATTTT

abundance: NA
v_gene: TRBV23-1
d_gene: NA
j_gene: TRBJ2-7
CDR3aa: CASSHKGVWTYEQYF
CDR3nt: TGCGCCAGCAGCCACAAAGGTGTATGGACCTACGAGCAGTACTTC

abundance: NA
v_gene: TRBV6-6
d_gene: NA
j_gene: TRBJ2-7
CDR3aa: CASSYYARAGEQYF
CDR3nt: TGTGCCAGCAGTTACTACGCCAGGGCGGGGGAGCAGTACTTC

abundance: NA
v_gene: TRBV30
d_gene: NA
j_gene: TRBJ2-7
CDR3aa: CAWSRGGGFTYEQYF
CDR3nt: TGTGCCTGGAGTAGAGGGGGGGGCTTCACCTACGAGCAGTACTTC

abundance: NA
v_gene: TRBV10-3
d_gene: NA
j_gene: TRBJ1-1
CDR3aa: CAISARQESEAFF
CDR3nt: TGTGCCATCAGTGCGCGACAGGAGAGTGAAGCTTTCTTT

abundance: NA
v_gene: TRBV6-6
d_gene: NA
j_gene: TRBJ2-7
CDR3aa: CASNTVRGLSHEQYF
CDR3nt: TGTGCCAGCAATACGGTGCGGGGTCTTTCCCACGAGCAGTACTTC

abundance: NA
v_gene: TRBV5-1
d_gene: TRBD2
j_gene: TRBJ2-3
CDR3aa: CASRGLAGNTDTQYF
CDR3nt: TGCGCCAGCAGAGGACTAGCGGGGAACACAGATACGCAGTATTTT

abundance: NA
v_gene: TRBV2
d_gene: TRBD1
j_gene: TRBJ2-5
CDR3aa: CASSDPAGQAIGTQYF
CDR3nt: TGTGCCAGCAGTGACCCCGCGGGACAGGCTATAGGGACCCAGTACTTC

abundance: NA
v_gene: TRBV5-4
d_gene: NA
j_gene: TRBJ2-7
CDR3aa: CASNLGGASREQYF
CDR3nt: TGTGCCAGCAATCTCGGCGGGGCCTCGCGCGAGCAGTACTTC

abundance: NA
v_gene: TRBV19
d_gene: NA
j_gene: TRBJ1-5
CDR3aa: CASSIEGNGQPQHF
CDR3nt: TGTGCCAGTAGTATAGAAGGGAACGGTCAGCCCCAGCATTTT

abundance: NA
v_gene: TRBV7-2
d_gene: NA
j_gene: TRBJ1-2
CDR3aa: CASSPYDSYGYTF
CDR3nt: TGTGCCAGCAGTCCCTATGACTCATATGGCTACACCTTC

abundance: NA
v_gene: TRBV10-3
d_gene: TRBD1
j_gene: TRBJ1-6
CDR3aa: CAISQNRGDNSPLHF
CDR3nt: TGTGCCATCAGCCAAAACAGGGGCGATAATTCACCCCTCCACTTT

abundance: few
v_gene: TRBV15
d_gene: NA
j_gene: TRBJ2-7
CDR3aa: CATSRDHEAAAEQYF
CDR3nt: TGTGCCACCAGCAGAGATCATGAAGCGGCGGCCGAGCAGTACTTC

abundance: NA
v_gene: TRBV5-5
d_gene: TRBD1
j_gene: TRBJ2-3
CDR3aa: CASSLAPVAQGDGDTQYF
CDR3nt: TGTGCCAGCAGCTTGGCACCGGTCGCACAGGGGGATGGAGATACGCAGTATTTT

abundance: NA
v_gene: TRBV7-2
d_gene: NA
j_gene: TRBJ1-5
CDR3aa: CASSLVAGDRNQPQHF
CDR3nt: TGTGCCAGCAGCTTAGTGGCAGGGGATCGCAATCAGCCCCAGCATTTT

abundance: NA
v_gene: TRBV7-8
d_gene: NA
j_gene: TRBJ1-2
CDR3aa: CASSLGHRNYGYTF
CDR3nt: TGTGCCAGCAGCTTGGGACACCGTAACTATGGCTACACCTTC

abundance: NA
v_gene: TRBV19
d_gene: NA
j_gene: TRBJ2-7
CDR3aa: CASGLQAQGYEQYF
CDR3nt: TGTGCCAGCGGATTACAGGCCCAAGGCTACGAGCAGTACTTC